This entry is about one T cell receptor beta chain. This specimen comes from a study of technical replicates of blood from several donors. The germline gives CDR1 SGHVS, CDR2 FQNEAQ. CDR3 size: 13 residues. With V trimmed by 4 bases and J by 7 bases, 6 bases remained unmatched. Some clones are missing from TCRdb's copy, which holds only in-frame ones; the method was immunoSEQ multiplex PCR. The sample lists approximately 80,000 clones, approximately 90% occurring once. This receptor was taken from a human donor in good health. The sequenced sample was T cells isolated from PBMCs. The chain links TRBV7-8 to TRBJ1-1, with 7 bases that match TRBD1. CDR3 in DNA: TGTGCCAGCAGCTCTGGACAGGACATTGAAGCTTTCTTT. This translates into CASSSGQDIEAFF.